This is a list of T cell receptor beta chains from one sample in a study of radiation and T cells in renal cell carcinoma. The table came from immunoSEQ multiplex PCR; TCRdb's copy has only in-frame clones and leaves some out. The sample consists of 130,000 to 150,000 clones, roughly 88% of them appearing once. Here the sequenced sample was blood, taken from a patient whose treatment included radiotherapy and nephrectomy. These receptors were collected from a woman between 45 and 65 years old with renal cell carcinoma. CDR3s include the opening cysteine and the closing phenylalanine or tryptophan. A D gene is named only where the DNA matches it firmly. Size is omitted from some rows. Given values are once, few, many or a class for expanded clones.

v_gene	abundance	d_gene	j_gene	CDR3aa	CDR3nt
TRBV5-4	.	.	TRBJ1-1	CASSVDTNTEAFF	TGTGCCAGCAGCGTGGACACCAACACTGAAGCTTTCTTT
TRBV5-1	few	TRBD2	TRBJ2-2	CASSPLLAGGSTGELFF	TGCGCCAGCAGCCCACTGCTAGCGGGGGGTAGCACCGGGGAGCTGTTTTTT
TRBV12-5	.	TRBD1	TRBJ1-6	CASGSIGQGGSSPLHF	TGTGCTAGTGGTTCTATAGGACAGGGAGGCTCTTCACCCCTCCACTTT
TRBV5-5	.	TRBD1	TRBJ2-1	CASSLVTGGYNEQFF	TGTGCCAGCAGCTTGGTGACAGGGGGGTACAATGAGCAGTTCTTC
TRBV5-6	.	.	TRBJ1-1	CASSLVQRNTEAFF	TGTGCCAGCAGCTTGGTACAGCGGAACACTGAAGCTTTCTTT
TRBV4-2	.	TRBD2	TRBJ2-7	CASSQVSGVGYEQYF	TGTGCCAGCAGCCAGGTCAGCGGGGTGGGATACGAGCAGTACTTC
TRBV7-2	.	TRBD1	TRBJ1-5	CASSPWDRKRVLEDQPQHF	TGTGCCAGCAGCCCATGGGACAGGAAGAGAGTCCTGGAGGATCAGCCCCAGCATTTT
TRBV5-1	.	.	TRBJ2-7	CASSGRDAREQYF	TGCGCCAGCAGCGGAAGGGACGCGCGCGAGCAGTACTTC
TRBV19	.	.	TRBJ2-7	CASSWRNSYEQYF	TGTGCCAGTAGTTGGCGGAACTCCTACGAGCAGTACTTC
TRBV2	.	.	TRBJ1-1	CASSRGGLNIEAFF	TGTGCCAGCAGTAGGGGGGGGTTGAACATTGAAGCTTTCTTT
TRBV10-2	.	.	TRBJ2-1	CASSELGEPYNEQFF	TGCGCCAGCAGTGAATTAGGGGAGCCATACAATGAGCAGTTCTTC
TRBV5-1	.	TRBD1	TRBJ1-1	CATKTGELNTEAFF	TGCGCCACCAAGACAGGGGAGCTGAACACTGAAGCTTTCTTT
TRBV6-5	.	.	TRBJ1-5	CASSLDTERWPQHF	TGTGCCAGCAGTCTGGACACTGAAAGGTGGCCCCAGCATTTT
TRBV19	.	.	TRBJ1-5	CASSPGSAGNQPQHF	TGTGCCAGTAGCCCAGGGAGCGCGGGCAATCAGCCCCAGCATTTT
TRBV7-2	.	TRBD1	TRBJ2-7	CASSLTAGGVYEQYF	TGTGCCAGCAGCTTAACCGCAGGGGGCGTATACGAGCAGTACTTC
TRBV5-5	.	.	TRBJ1-1	CASSLGVQNTEAFF	TGTGCCAGCAGCTTGGGGGTTCAAAACACTGAAGCTTTCTTT
TRBV29-1	.	.	TRBJ1-2	CSVELYGVGNGGYTF	TGCAGCGTTGAATTATATGGTGTGGGGAATGGCGGCTACACCTTC
TRBV6-6	.	.	TRBJ1-3	CASSSTEARNTIYF	TGTGCCAGCAGTTCGACAGAAGCCAGAAACACCATATATTTT
TRBV19	few	.	TRBJ1-1	CASSTTRGAEAFF	TGTGCCAGTAGTACCACACGCGGGGCTGAAGCTTTCTTT
TRBV7-2	.	TRBD1	TRBJ1-4	CASSQGGGTGGEKLFF	TGTGCCAGCAGCCAAGGGGGTGGGACAGGTGGTGAAAAACTGTTTTTT
TRBV6-6	once	.	TRBJ1-5	CASSYQTGQEPQHF	TGTGCCAGCAGTTATCAAACAGGCCAGGAGCCCCAGCATTTT
TRBV7-2	.	.	TRBJ2-5	CAILASVQETQYF	TGTGCCATCTTAGCTTCGGTTCAAGAGACCCAGTACTTC
TRBV30	.	.	TRBJ1-1	CAWSPREQAFF	TGTGCCTGGAGTCCCCGGGAGCAAGCTTTCTTT
TRBV5-1	.	TRBD1	TRBJ1-4	CASSFGQVTDVSEKLFF	TGCGCCAGCAGCTTTGGACAGGTGACGGATGTTAGTGAAAAACTGTTTTTT
TRBV15	.	.	TRBJ2-5	CATSRGTSQETQYF	TGTGCCACCAGCAGGGGGACCTCCCAAGAGACCCAGTACTTC
TRBV9	.	.	TRBJ1-4	CASSVDRAKLFF	TGTGCCAGCAGCGTAGACAGGGCTAAACTGTTTTTT
TRBV7-2	.	.	TRBJ1-2	CASSLEVNYGYTF	TGTGCCAGCAGCTTAGAGGTGAACTATGGCTACACCTTC
TRBV19	once	.	TRBJ1-5	CASTQLGLVQPQHF	TGTGCCAGTACCCAGCTGGGGCTAGTTCAGCCCCAGCATTTT
TRBV19	.	TRBD1	TRBJ2-3	CASSLLTGTGRTDTQYF	TGTGCCAGTAGCCTACTTACCGGGACAGGGAGGACAGATACGCAGTATTTT
TRBV29-1	.	TRBD2	TRBJ2-3	CSVGGVAGLSTDTQYF	TGCAGCGTTGGAGGAGTAGCGGGATTGAGCACAGATACGCAGTATTTT
TRBV29-1	.	.	TRBJ2-6	CSFTATGANVLTF	TGCAGCTTCACGGCAACTGGGGCCAACGTCCTGACTTTC
TRBV6-5	.	TRBD1	TRBJ2-7	CASSRDSTYEQYF	TGTGCCAGCAGCCGGGACAGTACCTACGAGCAGTACTTC
TRBV5-1	.	TRBD1	TRBJ1-4	CASSLGQDNEKLFF	TGCGCCAGCAGCCTCGGACAGGATAATGAAAAACTGTTTTTT
TRBV10-3	few	.	TRBJ1-3	CAITAVGNTIYF	TGTGCCATCACCGCGGTAGGAAACACCATATATTTT
TRBV5-6	once	TRBD1	TRBJ1-2	CASSLQGAYGYTF	TGTGCCAGCAGCTTACAGGGGGCCTATGGCTACACCTTC
TRBV6-5	.	.	TRBJ2-5	CASSKQRETQYF	TGTGCCAGCAGTAAACAAAGGGAGACCCAGTACTTC
TRBV6-6	.	TRBD1	TRBJ2-7	CASSRRDSYLIPYF	TGTGCCAGCAGCCGCAGGGACAGCTATTTAATACCGTACTTC
TRBV7-2	.	.	TRBJ2-3	CASSLTGGTGPTDTQYF	TGTGCCAGCAGCTTGACGGGGGGCACCGGGCCTACAGATACGCAGTATTTT
TRBV5-1	.	TRBD1	TRBJ2-1	CASSNTGQGSGMYEQFF	TGCGCCAGCAGCAATACCGGACAGGGTTCGGGGATGTATGAGCAGTTCTTC
TRBV9	.	.	TRBJ2-1	CASSVGVTDYNEQFF	TGTGCCAGCAGCGTAGGTGTGACTGACTACAATGAGCAGTTCTTC
TRBV4-3	.	.	TRBJ2-3	CASSQDHRDGISQYF	TGCGCCAGCAGCCAAGATCACAGGGACGGGATATCGCAGTATTTT
TRBV19	.	TRBD1	TRBJ2-7	CASSPRTGGPYEQYF	TGTGCCAGTAGTCCACGGACAGGGGGGCCCTACGAGCAGTACTTC
TRBV11-3	once	.	TRBJ2-5	CASSLGASQETQYF	TGTGCCAGCAGCTTAGGGGCCAGCCAAGAGACCCAGTACTTC
TRBV7-3	.	.	TRBJ1-6	CASSLTGPNSPLHF	TGTGCCAGCAGCTTAACAGGCCCTAATTCACCCCTCCACTTT
TRBV2	.	TRBD1	TRBJ2-7	CASRGQGTYEQYF	TGTGCCAGCAGGGGACAGGGGACCTACGAGCAGTACTTC
TRBV7-8	.	TRBD1	TRBJ1-3	CASSLGQGGGNTIYF	TGTGCCAGCAGCTTGGGACAGGGTGGGGGAAACACCATATATTTT
TRBV6-1	.	.	TRBJ1-1	CASSGSRERVAFF	TGTGCCAGCAGTGGAAGCCGCGAGAGGGTAGCTTTCTTT
TRBV5-6	.	TRBD1	TRBJ2-3	CASSLRTGASTDTQYF	TGTGCCAGCAGCTTGCGGACAGGGGCGAGCACAGATACGCAGTATTTT
TRBV7-2	.	TRBD2	TRBJ2-2	CASSFGGKGTGELFF	TGTGCCAGCAGCTTCGGGGGGAAGGGCACCGGGGAGCTGTTTTTT
TRBV19	.	.	TRBJ1-1	CASSIGSLITEAFF	TGTGCCAGTAGTATCGGCAGCCTAATCACTGAAGCTTTCTTT
TRBV6-6	.	TRBD1	TRBJ2-7	CASGDRVHEQYF	TGTGCCAGCGGGGACAGGGTTCACGAGCAGTACTTC